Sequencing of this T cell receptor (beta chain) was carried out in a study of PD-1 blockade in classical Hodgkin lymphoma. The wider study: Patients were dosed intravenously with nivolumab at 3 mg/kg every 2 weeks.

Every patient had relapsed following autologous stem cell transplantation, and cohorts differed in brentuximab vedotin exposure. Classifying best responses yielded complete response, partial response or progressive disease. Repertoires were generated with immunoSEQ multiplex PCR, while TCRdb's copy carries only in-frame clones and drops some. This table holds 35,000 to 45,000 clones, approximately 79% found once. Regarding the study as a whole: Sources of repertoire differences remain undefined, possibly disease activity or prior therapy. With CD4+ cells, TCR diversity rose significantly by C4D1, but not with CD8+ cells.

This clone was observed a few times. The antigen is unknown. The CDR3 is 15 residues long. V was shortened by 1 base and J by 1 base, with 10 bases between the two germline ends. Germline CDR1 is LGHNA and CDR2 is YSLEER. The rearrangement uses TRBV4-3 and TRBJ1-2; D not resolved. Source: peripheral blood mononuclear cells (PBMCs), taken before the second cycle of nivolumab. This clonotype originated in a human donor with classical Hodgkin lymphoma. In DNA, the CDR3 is TGCGCCAGCAGCCAAGTGATAGGGAATAACTATGGCTACACCTTC. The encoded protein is CASSQVIGNNYGYTF.